A single sample gave rise to the 26 T cell receptor beta chains below, sequenced in a study of blood T cells in healthy people across ages. The second PCR ran roughly 6 to 12 cycles with a sample-barcoded 5' primer and J-beta primers. MiXCR, applied by TCRdb to the 5' RACE reads, yields one record per CDR3 protein. Among fewer than 2,000,000 distinct CDR3 sequences, around 35% were seen once, and the ten largest hold 11%. The sample comprised blood. The origin of the receptors is a woman aged 25 to 39 in good health.

This clonotype was detected ten times or more. The genes are TRBV12-3 or TRBV12-4 and TRBJ2-1, with 11 bases identical to TRBD2. The CDR3 is 14 residues long. V trimming: 7 bases; J trimming: 8 bases; junction bases outside the gene matches: 7. This chain's CDR3 is CASTLGLAGHEQFF. The DNA for the CDR3 is TGTGCCAGCACCCTAGGACTAGCGGGCCATGAGCAGTTCTTC.

The chain combines TRBV13 with TRBJ2-5, with 10 bases aligning to TRBD2. The CDR3 runs to 18 residues. Germline CDR1 and CDR2: PRHDT and FYEKMQ (reference sequence). The trim removed 0 bases at V and 0 bases at J, leaving 7 bases unmatched. CDR3 sequence (DNA): TGTGCCAGCAGCTTAGGCTTCCCTAGCGGGGGTTACCAAGAGACCCAGTACTTC. Amino acid sequence: CASSLGFPSGGYQETQYF. Complete variable domain (other parts from reference TRBV13 and TRBJ2-5): AAGVIQSPRHLIKEKRETATLKCYPIPRHDTVYWYQQGPGQDPQFLISFYEKMQSDKGSIPDRFSAQQFSDYHSELNMSSLELGDSALYFCASSLGFPSGGYQETQYFGPGTRLLVL.

This rearrangement joins TRBV20-1 to TRBJ2-7, with D unresolved. CDR3 length: 12 amino acids. The V gene lost 0 bases and the J gene lost 4 bases, with 7 bases spanning the gap. CDR1 is DFQATT and CDR2 is SNEGSKA in the germline V gene (reference sequence). The CDR3 reads CSAREPVYEQYF. DNA of the CDR3: TGCAGTGCTAGAGAACCGGTTTACGAGCAGTACTTC.

The chain uses TRBV20-1 and TRBJ1-1; a possible D gene is TRBD1 (6 bases). This CDR3 contains 13 residues. Germline V gives CDR1 DFQATT, CDR2 SNEGSKA (reference sequence). V lost 6 bases, J lost 0 bases, and 11 bases lay in between. The CDR3 coding sequence is TGCAGTGCCGGGGGCCTTATGAACACTGAAGCTTTCTTT. This translates into CSAGGLMNTEAFF.

The DNA for the CDR3 is TGTGCCAGCAGTCGATTCAGGACCGCGGGCGAGACCCAGTACTTC. Translated, it gives CASSRFRTAGETQYF. V usage is TRBV6-5 and J usage is TRBJ2-7; D perhaps matches TRBD2 (5 bases). Gene TRBJ2-5 matches the end of the DNA better, so the J call may be wrong. Germline assignment: CDR1 MNHEY and CDR2 SVGAGI. The CDR3 has 15 amino acids.

The rearrangement joins TRBV28 to TRBJ2-7, with 7 nucleotides matching TRBD1. Trimming at V came to 5 bases and at J to 4 bases, leaving 11 bases not matched to a gene. The V gene's germline CDR1 is MDHEN and CDR2 SYDVKM. The CDR3 has 15 residues. The CDR3 is CASSPRRQGSYEQYF. In DNA form, the CDR3 reads TGTGCCAGCAGTCCCCGGCGACAGGGATCTTACGAGCAGTACTTC.

This clonotype was seen many times. The V call is TRBV12-3 or TRBV12-4, the J call TRBJ2-7; D ambiguous. This CDR3 is 12 amino acids long. V lost 3 bases and J 2 bases, leaving 5 bases between the germline ends. The CDR3 loop is CASSFLPYEQYF. In DNA form, the CDR3 reads TGTGCCAGCAGTTTTTTACCCTACGAGCAGTACTTC.

Notes on this clonotype: Germline and junction disagree at one end, which may indicate a read error. The gene calls are TRBV29-1 and TRBJ2-1; the match to TRBD1 covers 7 bases. The germline V gene encodes CDR1 SQVTM and CDR2 ANQGSEA. The CDR3 consists of 12 residues. The CDR3 DNA is TGCGGCGTTGAGGGGGCTAGGGGTGAGCAGTTCTTC. It specifies CGVEGARGEQFF.

A few counts support this clonotype. Possible read error: a much larger clone is one base away. This chain connects TRBV7-2 to TRBJ2-1, with 7 bases aligning to TRBD2. V lost 10 bases, J lost 3 bases, and 15 bases stayed unmatched. Germline lookup yields CDR1 SGHTA and CDR2 FQGNSA. There are 16 residues in the CDR3. This CDR3 is CANRPRLGGSYNEQFF. DNA for the CDR3: TGTGCCAACAGGCCCCGTCTGGGCGGGAGCTACAATGAGCAGTTCTTC.

J is TRBJ1-2 and V is TRBV7-9; weak D call: TRBD1 (6 bases). Per germline, CDR1 SEHNR and CDR2 FQNEAQ (reference sequence). The V end was cut by 4 bases, the J end by 4 bases, with 16 bases between. The CDR3 consists of 15 residues. CDR3 nucleotide sequence: TGTGCCAGCAGCTCCGGACAGCTCGGAGTCTATGGCTACACCTTC. This codes for CASSSGQLGVYGYTF.

The gene calls are TRBV5-1 and TRBJ2-1; 9 bases are shared with TRBD2. V dropped 4 bases and J dropped 0; count of bases not matched to a gene: 11. The V gene's germline CDR1 is SGHRS and CDR2 YFSETQ. The CDR3 covers 18 residues. CDR3 in amino acids: CASSPEGFSGSSYNEQFF. Written as DNA, the CDR3 is TGCGCCAGCAGCCCGGAGGGGTTTAGCGGGAGCTCCTACAATGAGCAGTTCTTC.

The chain is built from TRBV7-9 and TRBJ2-5; no reliable D call. The end of the DNA fits TRBJ2-7 better, so the J call may be wrong. This CDR3 has 15 residues. From germline, CDR1 is SEHNR and CDR2 FQNEAQ (reference sequence). In DNA form, the CDR3 reads TGTGCCAGCAGCAGTGTGGGCCCCACCCCCCACGAGCAGTACTTC. It translates to CASSSVGPTPHEQYF.

The chain carries TRBV7-9 and TRBJ2-5, with a tentative D call TRBD1 (6 bases). CDR1 is SEHNR and CDR2 is FQNEAQ in the germline V gene (reference sequence). This CDR3 region has 13 residues. Trimming shortened V by 8 bases and J by 0 bases, and 10 bases separated the two germline ends. The chain's CDR3 is CASCRDNQETQYF. For the CDR3, the DNA is TGTGCCAGCTGCCGGGACAACCAAGAGACCCAGTACTTC.

The chain carries TRBV5-1 and TRBJ2-2; TRBD1 might be the D (5 bases). CDR3 length: 15 residues. V was shortened by 0 bases and J by 7 bases, with 13 bases between the two germline ends. Germline V CDR1 and CDR2: SGHRS, YFSETQ. This CDR3 reads CASSLGRGQDGELFF. CDR3 DNA sequence: TGCGCCAGCAGCTTGGGTAGGGGTCAGGACGGGGAGCTGTTTTTT.

This clonotype has ten or more counts. The chain recombines TRBV20-1 with TRBJ2-3; the match to TRBD2 covers 13 bases. The CDR3 sequence is 15 residues long. Trimming at V came to 5 bases and at J to 4 bases, leaving 6 bases not matched to a gene. CDR1 and CDR2 from the germline V gene are DFQATT and SNEGSKA (reference sequence). CDR3 sequence reads: CSALRTSGSADTQYF. The CDR3 region has the DNA TGCAGTGCTCTCCGGACTAGCGGGAGTGCAGATACGCAGTATTTT.

The genes are TRBV20-1 and TRBJ1-2, with D unclear. The CDR3 loop spans 12 amino acids. The V gene lost 7 bases and the J gene lost 7 bases, with 16 bases spanning the gap. CDR1 is DFQATT and CDR2 is SNEGSKA in the germline V gene (reference sequence). Here the CDR3 reads CSVIRLIGGYTF. The CDR3 DNA follows: TGCAGTGTGATCCGGCTCATAGGTGGCTACACCTTC.

The V gene is TRBV27, the J gene TRBJ2-2, with D perhaps TRBD1 (5 bases). V lost 5 bases and J 4 bases, leaving 17 bases between the germline ends. Looked up from germline, CDR1 is MNHEY and CDR2 is SMNVEV (reference sequence). The CDR3 contains 16 residues. Here the CDR3 reads CASSATQTVSTGELFF. Written as DNA, the CDR3 is TGTGCCAGCAGTGCCACACAGACAGTAAGCACCGGGGAGCTGTTTTTT.

This clonotype was detected a few times. This chain connects TRBV25-1 to TRBJ2-5; 14 nucleotides agree with TRBD2. The trim removed 2 bases at V and 4 bases at J, leaving 0 bases unmatched. CDR1 MGHDK and CDR2 SYGVNS come from the germline V gene. The CDR3 has 15 residues. CDR3 in amino acids: CASSEGTSGGETQYF. CDR3 in DNA: TGTGCCAGCAGTGAAGGGACTAGCGGGGGAGAGACCCAGTACTTC.

The rearrangement joins TRBV24-1 to TRBJ2-1; TRBD2 agrees at 11 bases. Germline-derived CDR1 and CDR2 are KGHDR and SFDVKD. The J segment lost 4 bases and the V segment lost 5 bases, leaving 6 bases of the junction unmatched. The CDR3 is made up of 16 amino acids. In nucleotides, the CDR3 is TGTGCCACCAGTGGGGGACTAGCGGACCAATACAATGAGCAGTTCTTC. It encodes CATSGGLADQYNEQFF.

The rearrangement links TRBV7-6 to TRBJ1-2, with 8 bases lining up with TRBD1. J lost 6 bases, V lost 5 bases, and 5 bases had no gene match. The CDR3 runs to 13 residues. Germline V lookup: CDR1 SGHVS, CDR2 FNYEAQ. The CDR3 reads CASSGYRGDGYTF. The DNA for the CDR3 is TGTGCCAGCAGCGGGTACAGGGGGGATGGCTACACCTTC.

This clonotype appeared a few times. The chain joins TRBV24-1 to TRBJ2-3, with 8 bases matching TRBD2. Per germline, CDR1 KGHDR and CDR2 SFDVKD. This CDR3 has 15 residues. The V segment lost 4 bases and the J segment 3 bases; nucleotides outside the gene matches: 5. The DNA of the CDR3 is TGTGCCACCAGTGACGAGACTAGCGAGACAGATACGCAGTATTTT. It codes for CATSDETSETDTQYF.

With respect to this clonotype: One base away lies a much larger clone, so this may be a sequencing read error. The rearrangement joins TRBV7-3 to TRBJ2-2; 9 bases are a match to TRBD1. The CDR3 has 16 amino acids. Per germline, CDR1 SGHTA and CDR2 FQGTGA. The CDR3 here is CASSLSGTGSTGEPFF. The CDR3 region has the DNA TGTGCCAGCAGCCTATCCGGGACAGGGAGCACCGGGGAGCCGTTTTTT.

This clonotype was seen a handful of times. The chain combines TRBV20-1 with TRBJ2-1, with TRBD2 matching over 8 bases. The V and J ends lost 1 base and 8 bases, in that order; junction bases with no gene match: 19. Germline assignment: CDR1 DFQATT and CDR2 SNEGSKA (reference sequence). This CDR3 spans 18 amino acids. This CDR3 reads CSARGPPGLDIRDDEQFF. The CDR3 nucleotides are TGCAGTGCTAGAGGACCTCCGGGACTAGACATCCGGGACGATGAGCAGTTCTTC.

This chain connects TRBV25-1 to TRBJ1-5; the match to TRBD1 covers 8 bases. V shed 6 bases, J shed 2 bases, and the junction held 15 bases outside the gene matches. Germline V gene sequence: CDR1 MGHDK, CDR2 SYGVNS. The CDR3 totals 18 residues. The CDR3 loop reads CASRTTGTGWRGNQPQHF. CDR3 nucleotides: TGTGCCAGCAGGACTACCGGGACAGGCTGGCGAGGCAATCAGCCCCAGCATTTT.

This chain joins TRBV2 and TRBJ1-2; a possible D gene is TRBD1 (5 bases). V was cut by 5 bases and J by 12 bases, with 16 bases left in between. Germline CDR1 is SNHLY and CDR2 is FYNNEI. CDR3 length: 12 amino acids. CDR3: CASSSGEWGHTF. The CDR3 DNA is TGTGCCAGCAGTAGCGGAGAGTGGGGCCACACCTTC.

This clonotype was counted only a few times. The V and J genes are TRBV29-1 and TRBJ2-1; 9 nucleotides agree with TRBD2. Germline V gene data show CDR1 as SQVTM and CDR2 as ANQGSEA. J gave up 0 bases and V 5 bases, and 5 bases lay outside the gene matches. There are 15 residues in the CDR3. The CDR3 nucleotides read TGCAGCGTTATAAGCGGGAGGTCCTCCTACAATGAGCAGTTCTTC. As protein: CSVISGRSSYNEQFF.